Below, 5 T cell receptor beta chains from the same sample are listed, as sequenced in a study of blood T cell repertoires in COVID-19. The repertoire was sequenced with immunoSEQ multiplex PCR; TCRdb's copy has only in-frame clones and lacks some. Of about 180,000 clones in the sample, about four fifths were seen once. The sequencing input was peripheral blood. These receptors were taken from a human donor in a cohort sampled during active COVID-19.

The V gene is TRBV2, the J gene TRBJ1-6, with D possibly matching TRBD1 (6 bases). The CDR3 runs 13 residues. Between the trimmed V and J ends, which lost 4 bases and 5 bases, there was a span of 6 bases. The germline gives CDR1 SNHLY, CDR2 FYNNEI. CDR3 amino acids: CASSAGDNSPLHF. The CDR3 region has the DNA TGTGCCAGCAGTGCAGGGGATAATTCACCCCTCCACTTT.

The chain joins TRBV7-3 to TRBJ2-1; the D gene is possibly TRBD2 (5 bases). The CDR3 runs 16 residues. Germline V gene lookup returns CDR1 SGHTA and CDR2 FQGTGA. V lost 2 bases and J lost 1, with 12 bases in between. The CDR3 DNA reads as TGTGCCAGCAGCTTAGTAGGAGGCTCTTCCTACAATGAGCAGTTCTTC. This sequence encodes CASSLVGGSSYNEQFF. Full variable domain (outside the CDR3, taken from reference TRBV7-3 and TRBJ2-1): GAGVSQTPSNKVTEKGKYVELRCDPISGHTALYWYRQSLGQGPEFLIYFQGTGAADDSGLPNDRFFAVRPEGSVSTLKIQRTERGDSAVYLCASSLVGGSSYNEQFFGPGTRLTVL.

The chain joins TRBV5-1 to TRBJ1-1, with no clear D. The germline V gene encodes CDR1 SGHRS and CDR2 YFSETQ. The V end was cut by 0 bases, the J end by 4 bases, with 7 bases between. The CDR3 runs to 13 residues. CDR3 DNA sequence: TGCGCCAGCAGCTTGGGGGCGACCACTGAAGCTTTCTTT. Translation gives CASSLGATTEAFF.

The rearrangement joins TRBV5-6 to TRBJ1-2; 12 nucleotides align to TRBD1. This CDR3 region has 16 residues. Trimming at V came to 4 bases and at J to 2 bases, leaving 6 bases not matched to a gene. In germline, CDR1 is SGHDT, CDR2 YYEEEE. CDR3 DNA sequence: TGTGCCAGCAGCCCGGGGACAGGGGGCGGCAACTATGGCTACACCTTC. The encoded protein is CASSPGTGGGNYGYTF.

J is TRBJ2-2 and V is TRBV9, with TRBD2 identical over 10 bases. The length of the CDR3 is 15 residues. Losses at the gene ends were 5 bases for V and 2 bases for J; bases not matched to a gene: 3. Germline CDR1 is SGDLS and CDR2 is YYNGEE. The CDR3 spells CASSSGGSNTGELFF. Written as DNA, the CDR3 is TGTGCCAGCAGTAGCGGGGGGTCTAACACCGGGGAGCTGTTTTTT.